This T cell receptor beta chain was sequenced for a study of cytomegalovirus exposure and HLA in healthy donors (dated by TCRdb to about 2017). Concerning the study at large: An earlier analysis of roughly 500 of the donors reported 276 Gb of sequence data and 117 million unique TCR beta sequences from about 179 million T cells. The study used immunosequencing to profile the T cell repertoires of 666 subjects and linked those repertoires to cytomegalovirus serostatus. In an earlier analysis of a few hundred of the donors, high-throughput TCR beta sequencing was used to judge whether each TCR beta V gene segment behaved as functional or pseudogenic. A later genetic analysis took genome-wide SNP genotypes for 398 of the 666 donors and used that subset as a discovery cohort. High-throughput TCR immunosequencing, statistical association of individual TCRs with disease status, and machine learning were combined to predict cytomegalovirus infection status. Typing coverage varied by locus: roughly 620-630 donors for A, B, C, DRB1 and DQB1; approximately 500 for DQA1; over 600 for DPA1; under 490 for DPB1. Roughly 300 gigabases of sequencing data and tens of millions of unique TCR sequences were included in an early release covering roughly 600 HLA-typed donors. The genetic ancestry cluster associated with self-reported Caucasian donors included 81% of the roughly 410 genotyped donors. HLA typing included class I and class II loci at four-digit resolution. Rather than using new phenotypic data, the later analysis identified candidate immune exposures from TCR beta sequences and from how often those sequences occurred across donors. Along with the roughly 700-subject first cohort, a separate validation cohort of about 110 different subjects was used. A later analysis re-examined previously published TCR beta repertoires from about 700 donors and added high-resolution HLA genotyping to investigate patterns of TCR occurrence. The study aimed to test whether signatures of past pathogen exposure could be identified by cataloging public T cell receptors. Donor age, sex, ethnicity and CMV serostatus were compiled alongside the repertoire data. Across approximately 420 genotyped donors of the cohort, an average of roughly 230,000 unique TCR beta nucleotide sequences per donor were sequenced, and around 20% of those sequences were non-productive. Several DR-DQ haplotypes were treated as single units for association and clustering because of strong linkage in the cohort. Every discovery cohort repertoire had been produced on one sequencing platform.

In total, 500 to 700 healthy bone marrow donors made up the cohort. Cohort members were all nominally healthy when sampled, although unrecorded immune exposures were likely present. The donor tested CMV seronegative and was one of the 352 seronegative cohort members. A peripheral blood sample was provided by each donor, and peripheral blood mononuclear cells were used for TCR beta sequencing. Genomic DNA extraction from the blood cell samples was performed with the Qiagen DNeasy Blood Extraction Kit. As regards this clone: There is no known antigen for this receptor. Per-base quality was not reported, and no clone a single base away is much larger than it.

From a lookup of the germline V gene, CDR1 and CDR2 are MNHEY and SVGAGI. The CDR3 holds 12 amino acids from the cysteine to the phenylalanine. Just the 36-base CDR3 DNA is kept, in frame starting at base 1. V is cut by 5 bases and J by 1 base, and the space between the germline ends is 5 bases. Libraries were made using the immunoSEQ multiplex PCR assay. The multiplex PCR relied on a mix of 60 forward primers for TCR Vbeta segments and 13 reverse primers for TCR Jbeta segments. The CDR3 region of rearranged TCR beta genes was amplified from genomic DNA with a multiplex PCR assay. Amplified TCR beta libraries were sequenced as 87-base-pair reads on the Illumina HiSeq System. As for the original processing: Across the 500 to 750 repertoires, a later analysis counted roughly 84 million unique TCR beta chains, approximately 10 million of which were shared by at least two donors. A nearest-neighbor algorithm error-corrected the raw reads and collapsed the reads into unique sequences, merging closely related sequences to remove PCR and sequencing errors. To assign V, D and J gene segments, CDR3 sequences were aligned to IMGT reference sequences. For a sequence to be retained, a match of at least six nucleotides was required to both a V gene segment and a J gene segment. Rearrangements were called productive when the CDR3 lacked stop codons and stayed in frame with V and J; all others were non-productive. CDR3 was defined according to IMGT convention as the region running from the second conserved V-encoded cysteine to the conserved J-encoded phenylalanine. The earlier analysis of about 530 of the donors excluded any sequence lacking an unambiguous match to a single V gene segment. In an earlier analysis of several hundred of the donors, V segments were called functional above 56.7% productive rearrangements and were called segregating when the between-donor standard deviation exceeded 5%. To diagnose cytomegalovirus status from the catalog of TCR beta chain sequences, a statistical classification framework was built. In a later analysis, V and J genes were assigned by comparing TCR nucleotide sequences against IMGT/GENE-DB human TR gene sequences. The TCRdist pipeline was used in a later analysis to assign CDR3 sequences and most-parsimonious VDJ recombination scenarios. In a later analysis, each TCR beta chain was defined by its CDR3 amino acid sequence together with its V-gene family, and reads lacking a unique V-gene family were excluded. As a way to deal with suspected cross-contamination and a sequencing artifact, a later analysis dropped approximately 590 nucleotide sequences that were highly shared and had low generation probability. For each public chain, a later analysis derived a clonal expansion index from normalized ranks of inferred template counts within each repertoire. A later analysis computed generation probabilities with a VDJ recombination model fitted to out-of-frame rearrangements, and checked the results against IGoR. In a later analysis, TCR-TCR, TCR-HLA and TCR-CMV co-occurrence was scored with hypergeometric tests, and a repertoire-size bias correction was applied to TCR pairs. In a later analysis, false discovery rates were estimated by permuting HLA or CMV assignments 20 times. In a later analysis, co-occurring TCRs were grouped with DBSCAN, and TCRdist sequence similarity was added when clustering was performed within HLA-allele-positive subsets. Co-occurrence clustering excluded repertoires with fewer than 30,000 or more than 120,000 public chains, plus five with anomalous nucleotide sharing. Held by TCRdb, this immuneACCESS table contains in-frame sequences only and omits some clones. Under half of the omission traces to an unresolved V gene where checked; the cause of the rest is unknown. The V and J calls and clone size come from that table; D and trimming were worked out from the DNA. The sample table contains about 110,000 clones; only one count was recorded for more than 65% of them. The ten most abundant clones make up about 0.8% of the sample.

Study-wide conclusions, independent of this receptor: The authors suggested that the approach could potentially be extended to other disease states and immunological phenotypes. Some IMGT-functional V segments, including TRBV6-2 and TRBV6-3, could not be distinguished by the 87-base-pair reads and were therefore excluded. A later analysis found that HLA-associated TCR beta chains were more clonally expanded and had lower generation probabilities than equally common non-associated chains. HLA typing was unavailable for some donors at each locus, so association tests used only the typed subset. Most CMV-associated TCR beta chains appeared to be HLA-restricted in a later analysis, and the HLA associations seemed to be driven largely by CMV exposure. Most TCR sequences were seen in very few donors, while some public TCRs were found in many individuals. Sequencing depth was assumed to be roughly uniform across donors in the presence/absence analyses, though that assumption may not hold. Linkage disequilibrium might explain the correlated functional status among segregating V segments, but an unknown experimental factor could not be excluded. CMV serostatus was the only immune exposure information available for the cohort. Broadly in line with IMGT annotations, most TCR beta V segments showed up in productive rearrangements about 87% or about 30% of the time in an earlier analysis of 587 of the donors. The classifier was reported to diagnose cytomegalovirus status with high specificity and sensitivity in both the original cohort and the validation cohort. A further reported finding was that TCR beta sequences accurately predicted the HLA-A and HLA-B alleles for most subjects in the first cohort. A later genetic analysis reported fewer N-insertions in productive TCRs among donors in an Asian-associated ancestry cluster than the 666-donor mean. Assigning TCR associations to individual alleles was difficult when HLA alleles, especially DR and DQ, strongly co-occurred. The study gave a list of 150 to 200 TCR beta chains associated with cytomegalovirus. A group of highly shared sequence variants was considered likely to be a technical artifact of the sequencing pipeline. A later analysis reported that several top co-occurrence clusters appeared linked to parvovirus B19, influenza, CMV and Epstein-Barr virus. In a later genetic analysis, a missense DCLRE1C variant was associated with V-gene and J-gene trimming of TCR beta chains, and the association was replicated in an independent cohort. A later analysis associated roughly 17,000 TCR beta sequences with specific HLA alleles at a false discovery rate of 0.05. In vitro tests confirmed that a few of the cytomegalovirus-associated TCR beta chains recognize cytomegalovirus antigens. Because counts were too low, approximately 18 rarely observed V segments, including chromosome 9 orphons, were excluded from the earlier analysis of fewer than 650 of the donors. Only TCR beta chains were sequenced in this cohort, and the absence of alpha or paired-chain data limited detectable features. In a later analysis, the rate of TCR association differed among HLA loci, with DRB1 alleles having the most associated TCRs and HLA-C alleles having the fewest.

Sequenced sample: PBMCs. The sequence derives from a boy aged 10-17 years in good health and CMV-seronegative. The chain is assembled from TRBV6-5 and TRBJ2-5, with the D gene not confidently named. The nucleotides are TGTGCCAGCAGTAAGAGCCAAGAGACCCAGTACTTC. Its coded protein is CASSKSQETQYF.